The T cell receptor beta chain described here comes from a study of human T cells and chemical hapten exposure. Findings of the study overall: Once DPC sensitization occurred, TCRs above 1 in 1000 frequency showed no change.

Via MiXCR, TCRdb re-called the RACE reads, giving one row per CDR3 protein. The sample includes fewer than 400,000 distinct CDR3 sequences, approximately 6.3% seen only once; the top ten take roughly 7.9%. Regarding this clonotype: What it recognizes is unknown.

Time point described: patch test 1, 2 weeks after DPC sensitization. As to treatment: therapeutic diphenylcyclopropenone sensitization with weekly scalp DPC. The clonotype was recovered from a woman younger than 35 with alopecia areata. Some clones in this sample may be carry-over from other donors' samples. Source: whole blood, taken in connection with sensitization to the hapten diphenylcyclopropenone (DPC).

The CDR3 spells CASSSREDTQYF. In DNA, the CDR3 is TGTGCCAGCAGTTCACGAGAAGATACGCAGTATTTT. This chain links TRBV28 with TRBJ2-3, with D unresolved. CDR1 and CDR2 (germline): MDHEN, SYDVKM. Trimming removed 4 bases from V and 5 bases from J, with 7 bases in between. The CDR3 is 12 amino acids. Using reference TRBV28 and TRBJ2-3 for the parts outside the CDR3, the full variable domain is DVKVTQSSRYLVKRTGEKVFLECVQDMDHENMFWYRQDPGLGLRLIYFSYDVKMKEKGDIPEGYSVSREKKERFSLILESASTNQTSMYLCASSSREDTQYFGPGTRLTVL.